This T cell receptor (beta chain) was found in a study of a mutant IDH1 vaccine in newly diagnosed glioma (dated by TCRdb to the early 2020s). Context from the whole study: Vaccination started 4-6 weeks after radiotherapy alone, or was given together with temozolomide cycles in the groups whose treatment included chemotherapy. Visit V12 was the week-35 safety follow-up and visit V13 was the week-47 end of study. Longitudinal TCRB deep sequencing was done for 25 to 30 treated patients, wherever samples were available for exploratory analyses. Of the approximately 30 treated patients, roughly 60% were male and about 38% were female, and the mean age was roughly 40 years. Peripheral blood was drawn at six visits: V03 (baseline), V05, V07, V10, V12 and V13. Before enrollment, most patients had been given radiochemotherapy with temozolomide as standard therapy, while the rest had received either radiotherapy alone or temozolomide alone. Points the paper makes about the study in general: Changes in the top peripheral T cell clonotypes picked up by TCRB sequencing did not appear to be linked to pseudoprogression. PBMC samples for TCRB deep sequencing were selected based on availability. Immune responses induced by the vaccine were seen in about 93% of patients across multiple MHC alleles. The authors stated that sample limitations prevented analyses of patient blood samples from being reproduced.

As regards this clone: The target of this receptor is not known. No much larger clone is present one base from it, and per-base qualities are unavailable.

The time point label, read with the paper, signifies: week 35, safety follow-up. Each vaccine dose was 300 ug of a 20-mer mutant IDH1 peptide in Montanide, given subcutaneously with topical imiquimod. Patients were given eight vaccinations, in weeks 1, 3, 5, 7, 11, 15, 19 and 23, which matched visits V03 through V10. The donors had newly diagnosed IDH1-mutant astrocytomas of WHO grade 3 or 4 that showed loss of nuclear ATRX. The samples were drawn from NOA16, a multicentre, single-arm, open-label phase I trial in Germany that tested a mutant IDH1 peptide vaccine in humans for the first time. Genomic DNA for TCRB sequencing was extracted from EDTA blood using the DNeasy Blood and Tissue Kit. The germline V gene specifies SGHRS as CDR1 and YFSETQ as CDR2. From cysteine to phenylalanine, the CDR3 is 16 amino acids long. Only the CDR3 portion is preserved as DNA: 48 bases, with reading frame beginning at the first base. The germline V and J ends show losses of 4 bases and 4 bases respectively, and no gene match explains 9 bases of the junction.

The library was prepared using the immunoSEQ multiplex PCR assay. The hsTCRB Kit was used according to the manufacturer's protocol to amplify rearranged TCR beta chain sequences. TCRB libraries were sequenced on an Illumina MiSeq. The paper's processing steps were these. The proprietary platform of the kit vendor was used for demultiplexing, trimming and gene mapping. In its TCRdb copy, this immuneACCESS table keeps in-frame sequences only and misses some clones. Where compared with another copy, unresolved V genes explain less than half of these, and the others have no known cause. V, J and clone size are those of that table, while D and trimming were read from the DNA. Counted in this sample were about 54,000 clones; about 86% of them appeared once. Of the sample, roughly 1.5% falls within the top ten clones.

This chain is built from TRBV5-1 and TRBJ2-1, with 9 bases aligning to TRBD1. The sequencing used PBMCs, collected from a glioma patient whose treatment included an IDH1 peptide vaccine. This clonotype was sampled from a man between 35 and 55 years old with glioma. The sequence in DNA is TGCGCCAGCAGCCCAGGGACAGGGAGGAAGTACAATGAGCAGTTCTTC. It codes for CASSPGTGRKYNEQFF.